Included here is one TCR beta chain sequence, with context. The antigen is undetermined. These data are taken from a study of CXCR3-negative and CXCR3-positive naive CD8 T cells. Findings and caveats of the study: Partly lower CXCR3 expression followed cryopreservation, and most assays relied on fresh PBMCs.

The CDR3 contains 18 residues. The germline V gene has CDR1 SGHVS and CDR2 FNYEAQ. Via 5' RACE with UMI labels, TRB cDNA libraries were prepared. TCRdb re-called the 5' RACE reads and gives one entry per CDR3 protein, without DNA. The listing contains about 9,600 distinct CDR3 sequences. The V gene is TRBV7-6, the J gene TRBJ2-6; TCRdb's D gene call, TRBD1, goes unchecked for lack of DNA. The clonotype was recovered from a human donor in good health. Some clones in this sample may be carry-over from other donors' samples. The specimen was naive CXCR3- CD8+ T cells from blood. This sample's subset: CD45RO-CCR7+CD27+CD95- naive CD8+ T cells lacking CXCR3 (TNR3-). The CDR3 sequence is CASLLGTGDLTGANVLTF.